This is a list of T cell receptor beta chains from one sample in a study of identical twins. TCRdb recomputed calls from the 5' RACE reads with MiXCR, one row per CDR3 protein. The sample lists some 590,000 distinct CDR3 sequences; over 8.5% were seen once. These sequences were also reported in another study, on yellow fever vaccine responses in identical twins.

Input material: PBMCs. The receptor set was obtained from a woman in her late teens or twenties in good health. Each CDR3 is given with its conserved first and last residue. The order of the fields is clone size, D gene, V gene, J gene, CDR3 protein, CDR3 DNA. A D gene is named only where the DNA matches it firmly. Rows give clone size only sometimes, using once, few, many, or a class for an expanded clone.

>few|NA|TRBV7-2|TRBJ2-5
CASSYAEETQYF
TGTGCCAGCAGCTACGCAGAAGAGACCCAGTACTTC
>NA|NA|TRBV2|TRBJ2-7
CASSESLSYEQYF
TGTGCCAGCAGTGAATCCCTATCCTACGAGCAGTACTTC
>few|NA|TRBV27|TRBJ2-3
CASESRLTRTDTQYF
TGTGCCAGCGAATCTCGACTGACCCGCACAGATACGCAGTATTTT
>many|NA|TRBV29-1|TRBJ2-7
CSVAPGAGAGYEQYF
TGCAGCGTCGCCCCGGGGGCGGGAGCAGGGTACGAGCAGTACTTC
>NA|TRBD1|TRBV29-1|TRBJ2-5
CSVQGGQGLETQYF
TGCAGCGTTCAAGGGGGACAGGGGTTGGAGACCCAGTACTTC
>few|TRBD2|TRBV4-1|TRBJ2-7
CASSQGSGRPPYEQYF
TGCGCCAGCAGCCAAGGAAGCGGGAGGCCCCCCTACGAGCAGTACTTC
>NA|TRBD2|TRBV4-2|TRBJ2-2
CASSQETSGGGSGELFF
TGTGCCAGCAGCCAAGAGACTAGCGGGGGGGGTTCCGGGGAGCTGTTTTTT
>few|TRBD2|TRBV30|TRBJ2-1
CAWSATSGAYNEQFF
TGTGCCTGGAGTGCGACTAGCGGGGCCTACAATGAGCAGTTCTTC
>many|NA|TRBV11-2|TRBJ1-5
CASSLGPNQPQHF
TGTGCCAGCAGTTTAGGCCCTAATCAGCCCCAGCATTTT
>NA|TRBD2|TRBV25-1|TRBJ2-5
CASSEWGGREETQYF
TGTGCCAGCAGTGAATGGGGCGGGAGGGAAGAGACCCAGTACTTC
>many|TRBD2|TRBV3-1|TRBJ2-3
CASSLRGSGGPSSTDTQYF
TGTGCCAGCAGCCTGCGGGGTAGCGGGGGGCCTTCTAGCACAGATACGCAGTATTTT
>few|TRBD1|TRBV12-3/TRBV12-4|TRBJ1-6
CASSYRTGTDYHF
TGTGCCAGCAGTTATCGGACAGGGACAGACTACCACTTT
>NA|TRBD1|TRBV30|TRBJ1-5
CAWKLQGGQPQHF
TGTGCCTGGAAGCTCCAGGGGGGTCAGCCCCAGCATTTT
>many|NA|TRBV2|TRBJ1-5
CASRNRVSQPQHF
TGTGCCAGCAGGAACAGGGTTAGTCAGCCCCAGCATTTT
>few|NA|TRBV4-3|TRBJ2-7
CASSQDGGMTYEQYF
TGCGCCAGCAGCCAAGATGGGGGCATGACCTACGAGCAGTACTTC
>NA|NA|TRBV20-1|TRBJ2-7
CSATDTRTPSYEQYF
TGCAGTGCTACTGATACCCGGACGCCTTCCTACGAGCAGTACTTC
>few|TRBD2|TRBV4-3|TRBJ2-1
CASSQEGAGRGDNEQFF
TGCGCCAGCAGCCAAGAAGGAGCGGGACGGGGCGACAATGAGCAGTTCTTC
>few|NA|TRBV11-2|TRBJ2-1
CASSSFKGGYNEQFF
TGTGCCAGCAGTTCATTCAAGGGCGGTTATAATGAGCAGTTCTTC
>NA|NA|TRBV29-1|TRBJ2-5
CSAYRVAQETQYF
TGCAGCGCGTACAGGGTGGCCCAAGAGACCCAGTACTTC
>few|TRBD1|TRBV10-3|TRBJ2-7
CAISGRDRGTYEQYF
TGTGCCATCAGTGGTCGGGACAGGGGGACGTACGAGCAGTACTTC
>NA|NA|TRBV7-3|TRBJ2-2
CASSWLDGELFF
TGTGCCAGCAGCTGGCTTGACGGGGAGCTGTTTTTT
>many|TRBD2|TRBV20-1|TRBJ2-1
CSARRPGLAYSNEQFF
TGCAGTGCTAGACGACCGGGACTAGCCTATAGCAATGAGCAGTTCTTC
>few|TRBD2|TRBV3-1|TRBJ2-3
CASSQGLRGAGPDTQYF
TGTGCCAGCAGCCAAGGATTGCGGGGGGCGGGTCCCGATACGCAGTATTTT
>few|TRBD2|TRBV2|TRBJ2-3
CASRVASGSTDTQYF
TGTGCCAGCAGAGTAGCTAGCGGGAGTACAGATACGCAGTATTTT
>few|NA|TRBV12-3/TRBV12-4|TRBJ2-7
CASSSRNGGYEQYF
TGTGCCAGCAGTTCCCGGAACGGAGGGTACGAGCAGTACTTC
>NA|NA|TRBV18|TRBJ2-7
CASSLASEDEQYF
TGTGCCAGCTCACTTGCCTCCGAGGACGAGCAGTACTTC
>many|NA|TRBV5-1|TRBJ1-1
CASSAAKSTGYTEAFF
TGCGCCAGCAGCGCAGCAAAGTCCACAGGGTACACTGAAGCTTTCTTT
>NA|NA|TRBV2|TRBJ2-1
CASTVLEQFF
TGTGCCAGCACCGTCCTGGAGCAGTTCTTC
>many|TRBD2|TRBV20-1|TRBJ2-3
CSARDRGGTKTQYF
TGCAGTGCTAGAGATCGGGGGGGGACTAAGACGCAGTATTTT
>NA|TRBD2|TRBV20-1|TRBJ2-3
CSAHSSASGRGNTQYF
TGCAGTGCCCATTCCTCGGCTAGCGGGAGGGGAAATACGCAGTATTTT
>many|TRBD1|TRBV12-3/TRBV12-4|TRBJ2-1
CASSSRGGQGAGEQFF
TGTGCCAGCAGTTCCCGAGGGGGACAGGGGGCAGGGGAGCAGTTCTTC
>NA|TRBD1|TRBV15|TRBJ2-4
CATSRVRAGGNIQYF
TGTGCCACCAGCAGAGTACGGGCAGGGGGAAACATTCAGTACTTC
>few|NA|TRBV28|TRBJ2-1
CASSPGQTPYNEQFF
TGTGCCAGCAGTCCAGGACAGACACCCTACAATGAGCAGTTCTTC
>many|TRBD2|TRBV5-1|TRBJ2-2
CASGTGLAGDTGELFF
TGCGCCAGCGGGACAGGACTAGCGGGAGACACCGGGGAGCTGTTTTTT
>NA|NA|TRBV27|TRBJ2-1
CASSPPTRPYNEQFF
TGTGCCAGCAGTCCGCCGACCCGCCCCTACAATGAGCAGTTCTTC
>NA|NA|TRBV3-1|TRBJ2-5
CASSPTLSQETQYF
TGTGCCAGCAGCCCAACCTTGTCCCAAGAGACCCAGTACTTC
>many|NA|TRBV29-1|TRBJ2-2
CSAAPGDTGELFF
TGCAGCGCTGCCCCTGGGGACACCGGGGAGCTGTTTTTT
>NA|TRBD2|TRBV5-1|TRBJ2-7
CASSWTSETSETYEQYF
TGCGCCAGCAGCTGGACTTCCGAGACTAGCGAGACCTACGAGCAGTACTTC